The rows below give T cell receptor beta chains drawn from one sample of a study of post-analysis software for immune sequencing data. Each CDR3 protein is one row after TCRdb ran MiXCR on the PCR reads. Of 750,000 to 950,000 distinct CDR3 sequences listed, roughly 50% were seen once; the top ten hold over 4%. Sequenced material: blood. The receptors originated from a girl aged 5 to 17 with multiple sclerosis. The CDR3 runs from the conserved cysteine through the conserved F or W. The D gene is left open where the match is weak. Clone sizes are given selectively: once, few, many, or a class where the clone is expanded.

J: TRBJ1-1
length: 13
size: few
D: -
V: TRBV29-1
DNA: TGCAGCGTTGTACCCTCTCTGAACACTGAAGCTTTCTTT
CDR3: CSVVPSLNTEAFF

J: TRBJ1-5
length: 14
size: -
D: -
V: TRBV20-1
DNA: TGCAGTGCTAGACACTCAAATAGCAATCAGCCCCAGCATTTT
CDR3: CSARHSNSNQPQHF

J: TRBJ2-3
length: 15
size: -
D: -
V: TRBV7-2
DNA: TGTGCCAGCAGCTTACTGTCAGGGGAGGGAAATACGCAGTATTTT
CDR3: CASSLLSGEGNTQYF

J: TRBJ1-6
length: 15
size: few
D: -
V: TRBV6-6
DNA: TGTGCCAGCAGCCGCCGGACAAAAGACAATTCACCCCTCCACTTT
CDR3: CASSRRTKDNSPLHF

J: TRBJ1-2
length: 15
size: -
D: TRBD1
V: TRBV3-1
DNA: TGTGCCAGCAGACAGGGGGGTTATCCCAACTATGGCTACACCTTC
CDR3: CASRQGGYPNYGYTF

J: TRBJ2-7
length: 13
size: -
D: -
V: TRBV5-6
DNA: TGTGCCAGCAGCTTGGCCAGTACCTACGAGCAGTACTTC
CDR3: CASSLASTYEQYF

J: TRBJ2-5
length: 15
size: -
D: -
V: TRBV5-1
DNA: TGCGCCAGCAGCCCCGGCGGAGGCGGTGGGGAGACCCAGTACTTC
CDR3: CASSPGGGGGETQYF

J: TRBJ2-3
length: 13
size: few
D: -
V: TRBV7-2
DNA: TGTGCCAGCAGCTTAGATCAGAGAGATACGCAGTATTTT
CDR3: CASSLDQRDTQYF

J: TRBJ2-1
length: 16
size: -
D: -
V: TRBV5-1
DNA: TGCGCCAGCAGCCCGTATCCCGGGAGCTCCTACAATGAGCAGTTCTTC
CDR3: CASSPYPGSSYNEQFF

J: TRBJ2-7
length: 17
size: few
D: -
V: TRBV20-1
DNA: TGCAGTGCCACCAAAAGAGCTGGGTCTACTCCTACCTACGAGCAGTACTTC
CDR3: CSATKRAGSTPTYEQYF

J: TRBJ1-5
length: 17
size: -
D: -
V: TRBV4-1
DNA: TGCGCCAGCAGCCAAGATGAGGCAGGGTTCAGCAATCAGCCCCAGCATTTT
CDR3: CASSQDEAGFSNQPQHF

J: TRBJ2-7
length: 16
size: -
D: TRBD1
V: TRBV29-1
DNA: TGCAGCGTTGATATACCTGGGACAGGGAGCTCCTACGAGCAGTACTTC
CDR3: CSVDIPGTGSSYEQYF

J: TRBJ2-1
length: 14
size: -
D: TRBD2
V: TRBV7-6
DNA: TGTGCCAGCAGCCCGCGGGACTACCCCAGTGAGCAGTTCTTC
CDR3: CASSPRDYPSEQFF

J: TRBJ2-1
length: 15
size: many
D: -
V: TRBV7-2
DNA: TGTGCCAGCAGCTTAGTTGCAGGGATCACGAATGAGCAGTTCTTC
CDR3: CASSLVAGITNEQFF

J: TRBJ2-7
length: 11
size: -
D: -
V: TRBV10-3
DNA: TGTGCCATCAGTGATATGTACGAGCAGTACTTC
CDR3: CAISDMYEQYF

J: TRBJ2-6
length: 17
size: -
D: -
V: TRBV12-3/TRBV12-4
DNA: TGTGCCAGCAGTTTGGGGGGACAGCTCTCTGGGGCCAACGTCCTGACTTTC
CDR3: CASSLGGQLSGANVLTF

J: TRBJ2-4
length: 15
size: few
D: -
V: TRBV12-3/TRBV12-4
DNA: TGTGCCAGCAGCTGGACCCGGAGGGGTAAAAACATTCAGTACTTC
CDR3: CASSWTRRGKNIQYF

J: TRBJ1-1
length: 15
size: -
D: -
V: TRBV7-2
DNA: TGTGCCAGCAGCCCTTATGGGGGCGCGTGGACTGAAGCTTTCTTT
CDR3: CASSPYGGAWTEAFF

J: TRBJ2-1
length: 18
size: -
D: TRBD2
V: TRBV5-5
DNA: TGTGCCAGCAGCCCGCCGGGGGCTAGCGGGGGGTCCTACAATGAGCAGTTCTTC
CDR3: CASSPPGASGGSYNEQFF

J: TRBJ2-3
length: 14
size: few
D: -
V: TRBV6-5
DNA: TGTGCCAGCACCCCGGGAATATCCACAGATACGCAGTATTTT
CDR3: CASTPGISTDTQYF

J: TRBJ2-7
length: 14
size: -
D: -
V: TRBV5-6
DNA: TGTGCCAGCAGCTACTTCGGGGGGCACTACGAGCAGTACTTC
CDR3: CASSYFGGHYEQYF

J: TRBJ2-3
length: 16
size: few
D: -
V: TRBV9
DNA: TGTGCCAGCAGCGTAGAGTCGGGGGCAGGCACAGATACGCAGTATTTT
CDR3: CASSVESGAGTDTQYF

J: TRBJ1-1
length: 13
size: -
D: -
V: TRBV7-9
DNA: TGTGCCAGCAGCCCCGAAGGGAACACTGAAGCTTTCTTT
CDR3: CASSPEGNTEAFF

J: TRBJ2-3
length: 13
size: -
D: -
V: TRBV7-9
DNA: TGTGCCAGCAGCTCTTCAGAGGGAGATACGCAGTATTTT
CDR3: CASSSSEGDTQYF

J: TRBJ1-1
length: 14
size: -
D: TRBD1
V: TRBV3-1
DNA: TGTGCCAGCAGTCACAGACAGGGTACTACTGAAGCTTTCTTT
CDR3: CASSHRQGTTEAFF

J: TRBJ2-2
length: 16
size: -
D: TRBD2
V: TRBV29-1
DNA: TGCAGCGTTGAGACGGACCTGACTAGCGTCACCGGGGAGCTGTTTTTT
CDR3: CSVETDLTSVTGELFF

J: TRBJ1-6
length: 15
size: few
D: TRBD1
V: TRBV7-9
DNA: TGTGCCAGCAGCTCCGCAGGGACAGGGCATTCACCCCTCCACTTT
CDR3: CASSSAGTGHSPLHF

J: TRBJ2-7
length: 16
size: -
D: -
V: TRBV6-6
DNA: TGTGCCAGCAGTTCCCCAGGGCAGACAAATTCCTACGAGCAGTACTTC
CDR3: CASSSPGQTNSYEQYF